Below, 20 T cell receptor beta chains from the same sample are listed, as sequenced in a study of T-cell reconstitution after alpha-beta-depleted transplantation in children. Unique molecular identifiers were incorporated into the prepared TCRbeta library. From the PCR reads, TCRdb called clonotypes with MiXCR, one entry per CDR3 protein. The sample shows under 400,000 distinct CDR3 sequences, approximately 23% of them seen only once. The sequencing here drew on PBMCs, mostly from graft donor cells, taken 180 days after TCRalphabeta/CD19-depleted stem cell transplant. The receptors derive from a male patient younger than 18 who had a stem cell transplant for acute lymphoblastic leukemia, so the T cells may come from the graft donor.

The rearrangement joins TRBV18 to TRBJ2-1; 8 nucleotides line up with TRBD1. The V gene's germline CDR1 is KGHSH and CDR2 LQKENI. Trimming removed 3 bases from V and 5 bases from J; junction bases left unmatched: 6. This CDR3 has 15 amino acids. The CDR3, as DNA: TGTGCCAGCTCACCCCGACAGGGGTACAACAATGAGCAGTTCTTC. Protein product: CASSPRQGYNNEQFF.

This clonotype was counted a few times. The chain combines TRBV9 with TRBJ2-5; 8 nucleotides line up with TRBD2. Trimming at V came to 5 bases and at J to 4 bases, leaving 4 bases not matched to a gene. This CDR3 has 13 amino acids. CDR1 is SGDLS and CDR2 is YYNGEE in the germline V gene. The CDR3 DNA is TGTGCCAGCAGTACGACTAGCGCAGAGACCCAGTACTTC. It encodes CASSTTSAETQYF.

This chain uses TRBV24-1 with TRBJ2-2; D remains ambiguous. There are 14 residues in the CDR3. Trimming removed 0 bases at V and 5 bases at J, with 6 bases between. The germline V gene has CDR1 KGHDR and CDR2 SFDVKD. The CDR3 protein is CATSDLSRTGELFF. The CDR3 DNA reads as TGTGCCACCAGTGATTTGAGCAGGACCGGGGAGCTGTTTTTT.

The chain has TRBV6-5 and TRBJ2-1; D call uncertain. Trimming pared 2 bases from V and 0 bases from J, leaving 8 bases between. The V gene's germline CDR1 is MNHEY and CDR2 SVGAGI. The CDR3 is made up of 15 amino acids. CDR3 residues: CASSYNHPSYNEQFF. The CDR3 bases are TGTGCCAGCAGTTACAACCACCCCTCCTACAATGAGCAGTTCTTC.

The chain has TRBV27 and TRBJ2-7; no clear D. The length of the CDR3 is 14 residues. Trimming removed 6 bases at V and 4 bases at J, with 16 bases between. Germline V lookup: CDR1 MNHEY, CDR2 SMNVEV (reference sequence). CDR3 residues: CASSYTDQVYEQYF. The CDR3 DNA reads as TGTGCCAGCAGCTATACGGACCAGGTATACGAGCAGTACTTC.

For this clonotype: This is likely a read error, given that the CDR3 carries no conserved phenylalanine or tryptophan at its end. V gene TRBV7-6 combines with J gene TRBJ2-7, with 9 bases that match TRBD1. Germline trimming cut 5 bases from V and 5 bases from J; bases unmatched to any gene: 7. Germline V gives CDR1 SGHVS, CDR2 FNYEAQ. The CDR3 sequence is 14 residues long. CDR3: CASSQPGQGDEQYI. The CDR3 DNA reads TGTGCCAGCAGCCAGCCGGGACAGGGTGACGAGCAGTACATC.

This clonotype came up a few times. The CDR3 protein is CASSLATGTGAYEQYF. CDR3 nucleotides: TGCGCCAGCAGCTTGGCGACCGGGACAGGGGCCTACGAGCAGTACTTC. The chain links TRBV5-1 to TRBJ2-7; TRBD1 agrees at 10 bases. CDR3 size: 16 residues. V trimming: 0 bases; J trimming: 2 bases; junction bases outside the gene matches: 5. Germline-derived CDR1 and CDR2 are SGHRS and YFSETQ. Variable domain in full (rest from reference TRBV5-1 and TRBJ2-7): KAGVTQTPRYLIKTRGQQVTLSCSPISGHRSVSWYQQTPGQGLQFLFEYFSETQRNKGNFPGRFSGRQFSNSRSEMNVSTLELGDSALYLCASSLATGTGAYEQYFGPGTRLTVT.

This clonotype was picked up a small number of times. The chain employs TRBV12-3 or TRBV12-4 and TRBJ2-3, with D possibly being TRBD1 or TRBD2 (5 bases each). The CDR3 length is 13 residues. V shed 5 bases and J shed 3 bases, with 9 bases lying between them. The CDR3 sequence: CASSRGPTDTQYF. The CDR3 DNA reads TGTGCCAGCAGTCGGGGACCGACAGATACGCAGTATTTT.

This clonotype has a handful of counts. CDR3 coding DNA: TGCGCCAGCAGCTTGTTTTCGGGAAGGGGAAGAGAGACCCAGTACTTC. Translated, it gives CASSLFSGRGRETQYF. This sequence joins TRBV5-1 and TRBJ2-5; tentatively, D is TRBD1 or TRBD2 (5 bases each). Trimming left V 1 base short and J 4 bases short, with 17 bases between. Germline V gene lookup returns CDR1 SGHRS and CDR2 YFSETQ. CDR3 size: 16 residues.

In this sample, this clonotype turned up a few times. The J gene is TRBJ2-1, the V gene TRBV12-3 or TRBV12-4; 13 positions match TRBD2. This CDR3 is built from 17 residues. The trim removed 9 bases at V and 0 bases at J, leaving 8 bases unmatched. The CDR3 reads CASGTSGNPGSYNEQFF. As DNA, the CDR3 is TGTGCCAGTGGGACTAGCGGGAACCCCGGCTCCTACAATGAGCAGTTCTTC.

The sample holds a few counts of this clonotype. The rearrangement joins TRBV2 to TRBJ2-5; no firm D call. Trimming took 7 bases from V and 4 from J, leaving 10 bases between them. CDR3 length: 12 amino acids. Germline CDR1 reads SNHLY; CDR2 reads FYNNEI. The DNA for the CDR3 is TGTGCCAGCACCACAAACGGAGAGACCCAGTACTTC. Protein sequence: CASTTNGETQYF.

This clonotype has a handful of counts. The CDR3 loop reads CASGGGYEQYF. CDR3 bases: TGTGCCAGCGGCGGCGGCTACGAGCAGTACTTC. J is TRBJ2-7 and V is TRBV7-8; D not certain. V was clipped by 8 bases and J by 3 bases, with 8 bases between them. In germline, CDR1 is SGHVS, CDR2 FQNEAQ. The CDR3 is made up of 11 amino acids.

This chain connects TRBV12-3 or TRBV12-4 to TRBJ2-7; 8 bases align to TRBD2. V was pared by 3 bases and J by 0 bases, with 4 bases of the junction left unmatched. The CDR3 is 15 amino acids. The CDR3: CASSLRLAISYEQYF. CDR3 in DNA: TGTGCCAGCAGTTTGCGACTAGCGATCTCCTACGAGCAGTACTTC.

This clonotype was seen a handful of times. This chain links TRBV7-2 with TRBJ1-4; TRBD1 aligns across 7 bases. Germline assignment: CDR1 SGHTA and CDR2 FQGNSA. The junction had 10 bases not matched to a gene; V was cut back by 6 bases and J by 0 bases. This CDR3 is 17 amino acids long. DNA of the CDR3: TGTGCCAGCAGTCAGAGGGGGCAGGGGTCAACTAATGAAAAACTGTTTTTT. Encoded protein: CASSQRGQGSTNEKLFF.

The rearrangement joins TRBV5-1 to TRBJ1-6; possible D gene TRBD1, 6 bases. The CDR3 totals 16 residues. V lost 0 bases and J lost 9, with 16 bases in between. The germline gives CDR1 SGHRS, CDR2 YFSETQ. CDR3 sequence reads: CASSLAGRGLGSPLHF. In nucleotides, the CDR3 is TGCGCCAGCAGCTTGGCAGGGCGGGGGCTCGGTTCACCCCTCCACTTT.

The genes are TRBV24-1 and TRBJ2-1; 12 bases are shared with TRBD2. Germline CDR1 reads KGHDR; CDR2 reads SFDVKD. There are 15 residues in the CDR3. With 4 bases clipped from V and 4 bases from J, the junction kept 1 base outside the gene matches. CDR3 region: CATSEGLAGYNEQFF. The CDR3 bases are TGTGCCACCAGTGAGGGACTAGCGGGTTACAATGAGCAGTTCTTC.

The V and J genes are TRBV5-8 and TRBJ2-4; tentatively, D is TRBD1 (5 bases). Germline CDR1 SGHTS, CDR2 YDEGEE. Trimming left V 1 base short and J 0 bases short, with 14 bases between. This CDR3 is 17 amino acids long. The CDR3 spells CASSLNSQGLAKNIQYF. The CDR3 DNA reads as TGTGCCAGCAGCTTGAACTCCCAGGGCTTAGCCAAAAACATTCAGTACTTC.

V usage is TRBV20-1 and J usage is TRBJ2-4; TRBD1 matches at 7 bases. Losses at the gene ends were 4 bases for V and 1 base for J; bases not matched to a gene: 7. Germline CDR1 reads DFQATT; CDR2 reads SNEGSKA (reference sequence). The CDR3 extends over 15 amino acids. The CDR3 region has the DNA TGCAGTGCTACCCTAGGGGGCAGGGCCAAAAACATTCAGTACTTC. This sequence encodes CSATLGGRAKNIQYF.

Written as DNA, the CDR3 is TGTGCCAGCAGTTTGCCTAAAACTAGCGGGAGCCTCAATGAGCAGTTCTTC. This codes for CASSLPKTSGSLNEQFF. The rearrangement uses TRBV27 and TRBJ2-1; TRBD2 matches 11 bases. The germline V gene has CDR1 MNHEY and CDR2 SMNVEV (reference sequence). V was clipped by 3 bases and J by 6 bases; unmatched bases: 10. This CDR3 has 17 amino acids.

J is TRBJ2-7 and V is TRBV20-1, with D tentatively TRBD1 (5 bases). The V end was cut by 0 bases, the J end by 7 bases, with 16 bases between. Germline V CDR1 and CDR2: DFQATT, SNEGSKA (reference sequence). The CDR3 is made up of 14 amino acids. For the CDR3, the DNA is TGCAGTGCTAGAGAATGGGGCAGGGTGGGGGAGCAGTACTTC. It yields the protein CSAREWGRVGEQYF.